This T cell receptor beta chain was obtained from a study of vaccination and CD4 T cells after COVID-19. At the level of the study: Controls used CEFX viral epitopes (positive), HIV-1 Nef peptides (negative), or no peptide. Notes on the study in general: Among convalescent patients, a median around 85% of reactive clones emerged only after vaccination.

J gave up 4 bases and V 5 bases, and 6 bases lay outside the gene matches. The CDR3 is made up of 14 amino acids. Germline values: CDR1 SEHNR, CDR2 FQNEAQ (reference sequence). Treatment described: approximately 9-day PBMC culture with coronavirus spike peptide pools or control peptides (ViraFEST assay). During the years 2011-2018, before the COVID-19 pandemic, the unexposed donor's CD4+ T cells were collected. The Oncomine TCR Beta short-read assay generated sequence data from the DNA of cultured CD4+ T cells. A single record per CDR3 protein comes from TCRdb applying MiXCR to the PCR reads. This sample has more than 7,500 distinct CDR3 sequences, with 45% found just once. A remark on this clonotype: Its matching antigen is unknown.

The chain recombines TRBV7-9 with TRBJ1-1; 8 bases are a match to TRBD1. Sequencing input: CD4+ T cells from blood, cultured in vitro. This TCR was recovered from a human donor in good health. CDR3 bases: TGTGCCAGCAGCCCAGACGGGACAGGCACTGAAGCTTTCTTT. It is translated as CASSPDGTGTEAFF. Complete variable domain (other parts from reference TRBV7-9 and TRBJ1-1): DTGVSQNPRHKITKRGQNVTFRCDPISEHNRLYWYRQTLGQGPEFLTYFQNEAQLEKSRLLSDRFSAERPKGSFSTLEIQRTEQGDSAMYLCASSPDGTGTEAFFGQGTRLTVV.